This T cell receptor beta chain stems from a study of blood T cells in healthy people across ages. Findings and limits, study-wide: Considered underestimates were the diversity estimates obtained from one million T cells.

This clonotype was counted only a few times. Its antigen is unidentified. V shed 6 bases and J shed 3 bases, with 15 bases lying between them. The germline CDR1 and CDR2 sequences are DFQATT and SNEGSKA (reference sequence). The CDR3 is made up of 15 amino acids. Aged roughly 6 to 95, donors were systemically healthy Caucasians from Russia. A second 7 to 11 cycle PCR used barcoded and J-beta primers. TCRdb fed the 5' RACE reads into MiXCR, producing one record per CDR3 protein. Of about 640,000 distinct CDR3 sequences detected, about 54% appear once; the ten largest clones hold over 35%. The chain couples TRBV20-1 to TRBJ2-6; D remains unclear. This clonotype was sampled from a man between 60 and 70 years old in good health. Sequencing used blood. DNA for the CDR3: TGCAGTGCACCCGACTCCCGGCATGGGGCCAACGTCCTGACTTTC. It codes for CSAPDSRHGANVLTF.